The text below deals with one TCR beta chain. This CDR3 spans 18 amino acids. Per germline, CDR1 LNHDA and CDR2 SQIVND (reference sequence). V lost 3 bases, J lost 4 bases, and 14 bases stayed unmatched. The study ran its PCR with 60 Vbeta and 13 Jbeta primers. Assay: immunoSEQ multiplex PCR; the TCRdb copy retains only in-frame clones and omits some. Seen here are 200,000 to 250,000 clones, around 80% observed once, and the top ten hold 15% to 17%. These data come from a study of cytomegalovirus exposure and HLA in healthy donors. V usage is TRBV19 and J usage is TRBJ2-3; 9 bases line up with TRBD1. What was sequenced was PBMCs. The TCR comes from a man in his forties in good health and CMV-seronegative. The CDR3 sequence: CASSIGTGRGPGADTQYF. The CDR3 nucleotides are TGTGCCAGTAGTATCGGGACAGGGAGGGGCCCTGGTGCAGATACGCAGTATTTT.